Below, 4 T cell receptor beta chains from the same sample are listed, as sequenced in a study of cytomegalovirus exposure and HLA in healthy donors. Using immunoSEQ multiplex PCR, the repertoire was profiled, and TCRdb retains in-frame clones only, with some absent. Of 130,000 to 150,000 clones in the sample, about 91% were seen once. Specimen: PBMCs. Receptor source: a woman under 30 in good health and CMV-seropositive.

The CDR3 loop is CASSRDSQETQYF. The CDR3 nucleotides are TGTGCCAGCAGCCGGGACAGTCAAGAGACCCAGTACTTC. V usage is TRBV28 and J usage is TRBJ2-5, with 7 bases matching TRBD1. This CDR3 has 13 residues. V lost 6 bases, J lost 2 bases, and 3 bases stayed unmatched. Germline V gives CDR1 MDHEN, CDR2 SYDVKM.

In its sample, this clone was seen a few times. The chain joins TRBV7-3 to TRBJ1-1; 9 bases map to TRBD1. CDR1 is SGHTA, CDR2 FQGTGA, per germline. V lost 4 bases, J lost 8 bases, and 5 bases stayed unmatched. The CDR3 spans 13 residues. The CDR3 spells CASSSSGTGEAFF. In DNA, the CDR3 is TGTGCCAGCAGCTCCTCCGGGACAGGGGAAGCTTTCTTT.

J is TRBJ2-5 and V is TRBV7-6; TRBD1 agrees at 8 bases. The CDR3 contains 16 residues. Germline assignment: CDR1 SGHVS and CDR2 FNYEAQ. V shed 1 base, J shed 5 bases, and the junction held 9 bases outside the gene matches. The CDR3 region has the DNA TGTGCCAGCAGCTTAGTGGCAGGGGGCGGGCGGGAGACCCAGTACTTC. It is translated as CASSLVAGGGRETQYF.

CDR3 amino acids: CATRLTGKVTEAFF. The CDR3 DNA is TGTGCCACCCGCTTAACAGGGAAGGTAACTGAAGCTTTCTTT. This rearrangement joins TRBV15 to TRBJ1-1; D perhaps matches TRBD1 (6 bases). In germline, CDR1 is LNHNV, CDR2 YYDKDF (reference sequence). The CDR3 runs 14 residues. Trimming left V 8 bases short and J 5 bases short, with 18 bases between.